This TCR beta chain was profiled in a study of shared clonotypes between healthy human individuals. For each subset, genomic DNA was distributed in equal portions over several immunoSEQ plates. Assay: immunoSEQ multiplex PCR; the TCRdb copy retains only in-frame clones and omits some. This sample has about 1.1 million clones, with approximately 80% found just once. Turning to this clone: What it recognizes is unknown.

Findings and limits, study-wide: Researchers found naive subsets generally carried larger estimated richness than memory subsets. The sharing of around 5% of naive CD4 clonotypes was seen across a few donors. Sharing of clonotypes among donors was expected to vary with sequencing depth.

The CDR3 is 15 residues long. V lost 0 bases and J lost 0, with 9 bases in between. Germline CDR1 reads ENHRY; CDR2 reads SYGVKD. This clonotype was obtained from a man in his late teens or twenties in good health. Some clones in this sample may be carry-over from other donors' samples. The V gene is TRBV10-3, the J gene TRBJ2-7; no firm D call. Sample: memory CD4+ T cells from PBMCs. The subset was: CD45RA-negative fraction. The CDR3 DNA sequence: TGTGCCATCAGTGAGTCGTCCCAGACCTCCTACGAGCAGTACTTC. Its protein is CAISESSQTSYEQYF.